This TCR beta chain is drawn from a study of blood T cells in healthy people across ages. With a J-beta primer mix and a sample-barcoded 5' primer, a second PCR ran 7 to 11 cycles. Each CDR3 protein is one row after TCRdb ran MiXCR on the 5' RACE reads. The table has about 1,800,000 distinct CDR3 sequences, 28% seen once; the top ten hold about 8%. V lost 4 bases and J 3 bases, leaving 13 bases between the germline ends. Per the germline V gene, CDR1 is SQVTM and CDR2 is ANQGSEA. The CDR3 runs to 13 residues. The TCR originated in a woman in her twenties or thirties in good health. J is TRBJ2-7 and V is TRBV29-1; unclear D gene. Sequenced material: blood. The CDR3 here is CSVVAGVLYEQYF. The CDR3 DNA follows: TGCAGCGTTGTGGCAGGCGTACTCTACGAGCAGTACTTC.